The 28 T cell receptor beta chains listed next were all sequenced from one sample in a study of spatial heterogeneity in lung cancer. Noted time point: sample taken at primary tumor resection. TCRdb redid the calling of the 5' RACE reads with MiXCR, one entry per CDR3 protein. The profile shows approximately 40,000 distinct CDR3 sequences, 7.5% of them singletons. The sequencing here drew on PBMCs, taken at surgery. The receptors here all came from a male donor with early-stage non-small cell lung cancer.

In this sample, this clonotype turned up many times. This chain links TRBV29-1 with TRBJ2-1, with 7 bases fitting TRBD1. The CDR3 contains 16 residues. V trimming: 7 bases; J trimming: 4 bases; junction bases outside the gene matches: 16. The germline V gene encodes CDR1 SQVTM and CDR2 ANQGSEA. CDR3 loop: CSDSGSGGQKYNEQFF. CDR3 nucleotides: TGCAGCGACAGCGGATCAGGGGGACAGAAGTACAATGAGCAGTTCTTC.

This clonotype was counted many times. V usage is TRBV5-1 and J usage is TRBJ2-1; 11 bases line up with TRBD2. CDR1 is SGHRS, CDR2 YFSETQ, per germline. The CDR3 has 15 amino acids. V lost 0 bases to trimming and J lost 6 bases; unmatched junction nucleotides: 2. CDR3 residues: CASSLGGLAVNEQFF. The CDR3 DNA is TGCGCCAGCAGCTTGGGGGGACTAGCGGTCAATGAGCAGTTCTTC. The variable domain in full, with the rest retrieved from reference TRBV5-1 and TRBJ2-1, is KAGVTQTPRYLIKTRGQQVTLSCSPISGHRSVSWYQQTPGQGLQFLFEYFSETQRNKGNFPGRFSGRQFSNSRSEMNVSTLELGDSALYLCASSLGGLAVNEQFFGPGTRLTVL.

This clonotype showed up many times. V and J are TRBV11-1 and TRBJ2-7, with unresolved D. Germline values: CDR1 SGHAT, CDR2 FQDESV (reference sequence). V was cut by 5 bases and J by 2 bases, with 10 bases left in between. CDR3 length: 13 amino acids. The CDR3 spells CASSPTGTYEQYV. The CDR3 DNA sequence: TGTGCCAGCAGCCCCACCGGCACCTACGAGCAGTACGTC.

This clonotype came up many times. The CDR3 DNA sequence: TGTGCCAGCAGCCGACTCGCCACAGATACGCAGTATTTT. Residues: CASSRLATDTQYF. The rearrangement joins TRBV12-3 or TRBV12-4 to TRBJ2-3; D gene uncertain. The V gene lost 6 bases and the J gene lost 2 bases, with 9 bases spanning the gap. The CDR3 totals 13 residues.

There are a few counts of this clonotype. This chain joins TRBV7-3 and TRBJ2-6, with a tentative D call TRBD1 (5 bases). The ends were cut back, 2 bases at V and 2 bases at J, with 7 bases in the middle. The CDR3 contains 15 residues. CDR1 and CDR2 (germline): SGHTA, FQGTGA. The CDR3 sequence is CASSLQGTGANVLTF. DNA for the CDR3: TGTGCCAGCAGCTTACAGGGAACTGGGGCCAACGTCCTGACTTTC.

This clonotype was recorded once. The junction departs from germline at one end; a sequencing error may be responsible. The rearrangement uses TRBV20-1 and TRBJ1-6; the D gene is possibly TRBD1 (6 bases). The CDR3 sequence is 13 residues long. Germline CDR1 and CDR2: DFQATT and SNEGSKA (reference sequence). The CDR3, as DNA: TGCAGTGCTAGGGGGGCAGTCAATTCACCCCTCGACTTT. Protein sequence: CSARGAVNSPLDF.

The CDR3 reads CASSYPGTSGGSYNEQFF. In nucleotides, the CDR3 is TGTGCCAGCAGCTACCCCGGGACTAGCGGGGGATCCTACAATGAGCAGTTCTTC. The V call is TRBV7-9, the J call TRBJ2-1, with 14 bases matching TRBD2. V lost 4 bases, J lost 1 base, and 6 bases stayed unmatched. Per germline, CDR1 SEHNR and CDR2 FQNEAQ (reference sequence). The CDR3 runs to 18 residues.

This clonotype was found many times. This chain joins TRBV20-1 and TRBJ1-1, with a weak D call TRBD1 (5 bases). The V gene lost 1 base and the J gene lost 3 bases, with 12 bases spanning the gap. The CDR3 consists of 14 residues. Looked up from germline, CDR1 is DFQATT and CDR2 is SNEGSKA (reference sequence). The DNA of the CDR3 is TGCAGTGCTAGAGCCCCGGGACTGGACACTGAAGCTTTCTTT. Translation: CSARAPGLDTEAFF.

This clonotype was counted only a few times. The V call is TRBV20-1, the J call TRBJ2-7; TRBD1 matches at 7 bases. The CDR3 runs to 13 residues. J gave up 7 bases and V 6 bases, and 12 bases lay outside the gene matches. CDR1 and CDR2 (germline): DFQATT, SNEGSKA (reference sequence). This chain's CDR3 is CSAFRDSSNEQYF. The CDR3 bases are TGCAGTGCATTTAGGGACAGTTCTAATGAGCAGTACTTC.

The V and J genes are TRBV5-5 and TRBJ2-2; maybe TRBD1 (5 bases). Trimming left V 2 bases short and J 2 bases short, with 13 bases between. Germline CDR1 SGHKS, CDR2 YYEKEE (reference sequence). CDR3 length equals 16 residues. The CDR3 reads CASSLPLDSNTGELFF. CDR3 nucleotides: TGTGCCAGCAGCTTACCCTTAGACAGTAACACCGGGGAGCTGTTTTTT. Full variable domain (remainder filled in from reference TRBV5-5 and TRBJ2-2): DAGVTQSPTHLIKTRGQQVTLRCSPISGHKSVSWYQQVLGQGPQFIFQYYEKEERGRGNFPDRFSARQFPNYSSELNVNALLLGDSALYLCASSLPLDSNTGELFFGEGSRLTVL.

The rearrangement uses TRBV6-1 and TRBJ2-7, with TRBD2 as a possible D gene (6 bases). From germline, CDR1 is MNHNS and CDR2 SASEGT. V lost 2 bases, J lost 0 bases, and 8 bases lay in between. The CDR3 length is 14 residues. CDR3 sequence (DNA): TGTGCCAGCAGTGAATGGGAGGACTCCTACGAGCAGTACGTC. It yields the protein CASSEWEDSYEQYV.

This clonotype was picked up many times. V and J are TRBV9 and TRBJ2-3; D possibly matches TRBD1 or TRBD2 (6 bases each). Per germline, CDR1 SGDLS and CDR2 YYNGEE. Trimming took 4 bases from V and 6 from J, leaving 24 bases between them. There are 17 residues in the CDR3. Here the CDR3 DNA reads TGTGCCAGCAGCATAACTGGGGGGCGTCTGCAAGGCGATACGCAGTATTTT. Amino acids: CASSITGGRLQGDTQYF.

V is TRBV19 and J is TRBJ2-1; D unresolved. CDR1 is LNHDA, CDR2 SQIVND, per germline (reference sequence). Trimming stripped 5 bases from V and 3 bases from J, with 11 bases between. CDR3 length: 14 amino acids. This CDR3 reads CASSPSAYYNEQFF. CDR3 sequence (DNA): TGTGCCAGTAGTCCCAGCGCCTACTACAATGAGCAGTTCTTC.

This rearrangement joins TRBV4-3 to TRBJ2-7, with D possibly called TRBD1 or TRBD2 (5 bases each). The length of the CDR3 is 14 residues. Per germline, CDR1 LGHNA and CDR2 YSLEER. Trimming removed 4 bases from V and 5 bases from J, with 15 bases in between. The CDR3 protein is CASSPLGTGDEQYF. CDR3 coding DNA: TGCGCCAGCAGCCCCTTAGGGACCGGGGACGAGCAGTACTTC.

Concerning this clonotype itself: The final CDR3 position lacks the conserved phenylalanine or tryptophan, pointing to a likely read error. The J gene is TRBJ2-3, the V gene TRBV4-1; 7 bases are a match to TRBD1. V shed 5 bases, J shed 2 bases, and the junction held 16 bases outside the gene matches. CDR1 and CDR2 from the germline V gene are MGHRA and YSYEKL. The CDR3 contains 18 residues. CDR3 bases: TGCGCCAGCAGCTCAAGTCGCCTACAGGGGCGACCCACAGATACGCAGTATCTT. Translated, it gives CASSSSRLQGRPTDTQYL.

Concerning this clonotype itself: The junction does not match germline at one end; this may be a read error. The rearrangement joins TRBV9 to TRBJ2-5; 9 bases fit TRBD2. The CDR3 extends over 16 amino acids. Germline V gene data show CDR1 as SGDLS and CDR2 as YYNGEE. CDR3 region: CASSVHHSGGQETLYF. As DNA, the CDR3 is TGTGCCAGCAGCGTACACCACAGCGGGGGGCAAGAGACCCTGTACTTC.

This clonotype occurred many times. V usage is TRBV6-2 or TRBV6-3 and J usage is TRBJ2-1, with D uncertain. V was cut by 5 bases and J by 4 bases, with 12 bases left in between. The CDR3 covers 14 residues. CDR1 is MNHEY and CDR2 is SVGEGT in the germline V gene. CDR3 DNA sequence: TGTGCCAGCAGTACCCCAGTCTCGTACAATGAGCAGTTCTTC. It codes for CASSTPVSYNEQFF.

This clonotype has a count of ten or more. Written as DNA, the CDR3 is TGTGCCAGCAGCGTCCGGGACACCTACACCGGGGAGCTGTTTTTT. The encoded protein is CASSVRDTYTGELFF. The chain recombines TRBV9 with TRBJ2-2; a weak D match, TRBD1 (6 bases). Trimming left V 2 bases short and J 3 bases short, with 11 bases between. Per germline, CDR1 SGDLS and CDR2 YYNGEE. The CDR3 totals 15 residues.

This clonotype has ten or more counts. The chain joins TRBV11-2 to TRBJ2-2; 11 bases are a match to TRBD2. CDR1 SGHAT and CDR2 FQNNGV come from the germline V gene. The length of the CDR3 is 19 residues. The V and J ends lost 5 bases and 1 base, in that order; junction bases with no gene match: 12. The CDR3 bases are TGTGCCAGCAGCCCACCCCCAGGGCTAGCGGGGGGGAACACCGGGGAGCTGTTTTTT. Amino acid sequence: CASSPPPGLAGGNTGELFF. Using reference TRBV11-2 and TRBJ2-2 for the parts outside the CDR3, the full variable domain is EAGVAQSPRYKIIEKRQSVAFWCNPISGHATLYWYQQILGQGPKLLIQFQNNGVVDDSQLPKDRFSAERLKGVDSTLKIQPAKLEDSAVYLCASSPPPGLAGGNTGELFFGEGSRLTVL.

The V call is TRBV24-1, the J call TRBJ2-5; 8 nucleotides match TRBD2. After removal of 1 base from V and 6 bases from J, the junction contained 9 bases not matched to a gene. This CDR3 comprises 16 residues. Germline V gene sequence: CDR1 KGHDR, CDR2 SFDVKD. The CDR3 DNA reads TGTGCCACCAGTGATTTCAAAGCGGGAGCCCAGCAGACCCAGTACTTC. This sequence encodes CATSDFKAGAQQTQYF.

Sample share makes this clonotype medium-sized. The chain carries TRBV7-9 and TRBJ2-1; D might be TRBD2 (5 bases). CDR3 size: 16 residues. The germline V and J ends were trimmed by 5 bases and 0 bases, with 14 bases remaining between them. Germline V gives CDR1 SEHNR, CDR2 FQNEAQ (reference sequence). CDR3 nucleotide sequence: TGTGCCAGCAGCCCACAGTTGGGGAGCTCCTACAATGAGCAGTTCTTC. This translates into CASSPQLGSSYNEQFF.

The V and J genes are TRBV20-1 and TRBJ2-1; D call uncertain. Germline V gene sequence: CDR1 DFQATT, CDR2 SNEGSKA (reference sequence). Deletions cut 1 base from V and 7 bases from J, with 20 bases between. The CDR3 length is 16 residues. CDR3 amino acids: CSARVGNSRESNEQFF. In DNA form, the CDR3 reads TGCAGTGCTAGAGTGGGTAACTCCCGCGAGTCTAATGAGCAGTTCTTC.

This clonotype was observed at least ten times. The CDR3 is CASSYGTGDPYEQYV. The CDR3, as DNA: TGTGCCAGCAGTTACGGGACAGGGGACCCCTACGAGCAGTACGTC. The chain uses TRBV3-1 and TRBJ2-7; the match to TRBD1 covers 10 bases. The V segment lost 6 bases and the J segment 2 bases; nucleotides outside the gene matches: 7. The germline gives CDR1 LGHDT, CDR2 YNNKEL (reference sequence). The CDR3 runs to 15 residues.

The CDR3 bases are TGTGCCAGCAGCCCGGGACAGACTTATGGCTACACCTTC. Amino acids: CASSPGQTYGYTF. The rearrangement uses TRBV7-9 and TRBJ1-2, with TRBD1 identical over 7 bases. CDR1 is SEHNR and CDR2 is FQNEAQ in the germline V gene (reference sequence). With V trimmed by 5 bases and J by 5 bases, 5 bases remained unmatched. The CDR3 spans 13 residues. Supplemented by reference TRBV7-9 and TRBJ1-2, the full variable domain reads DTGVSQNPRHKITKRGQNVTFRCDPISEHNRLYWYRQTLGQGPEFLTYFQNEAQLEKSRLLSDRFSAERPKGSFSTLEIQRTEQGDSAMYLCASSPGQTYGYTFGSGTRLTVV.

This clonotype has a count of ten or more. V gene TRBV29-1 combines with J gene TRBJ2-3, with 12 bases identical to TRBD2. CDR1 SQVTM and CDR2 ANQGSEA come from the germline V gene. J lost 8 bases, V lost 7 bases, and 7 bases had no gene match. The CDR3 is 13 amino acids. In DNA, the CDR3 is TGCAGCGGGGCTAGCGGGGGGGCCGCTACGCAGTATTTT. It encodes CSGASGGAATQYF.

This clonotype has at least ten counts. The chain has TRBV11-3 and TRBJ2-4, with D uncertain. The CDR3 has 13 amino acids. V shed 5 bases and J shed 15 bases, with 20 bases lying between them. From germline, CDR1 is SGHNT and CDR2 YENEEA. CDR3 coding DNA: TGTGCCAGCAGCCCCGCTCGGACGGCAGAATTGTACTTC. The encoded protein is CASSPARTAELYF.

In its sample, this clonotype was seen many times. The chain couples TRBV29-1 to TRBJ1-2, with 12 bases aligning to TRBD1. CDR1 is SQVTM, CDR2 ANQGSEA, per germline. Trimming cost V 6 bases and J 7 bases; bases outside gene matches: 3. CDR3 length equals 12 residues. The CDR3 DNA reads as TGCAGCGTGGGACAGGGGGCGTCTGGCTACACCTTC. This sequence encodes CSVGQGASGYTF.

This clonotype was recorded at least ten times. The genes are TRBV7-9 and TRBJ2-7; 9 bases fit TRBD2. Per germline, CDR1 SEHNR and CDR2 FQNEAQ (reference sequence). This CDR3 comprises 15 residues. Trimming cost V 6 bases and J 5 bases; bases outside gene matches: 11. The CDR3 DNA follows: TGTGCCAGCAGTCCCCCGGGACTAGCAGTCGACGAGCAGTACTTC. It translates to CASSPPGLAVDEQYF.